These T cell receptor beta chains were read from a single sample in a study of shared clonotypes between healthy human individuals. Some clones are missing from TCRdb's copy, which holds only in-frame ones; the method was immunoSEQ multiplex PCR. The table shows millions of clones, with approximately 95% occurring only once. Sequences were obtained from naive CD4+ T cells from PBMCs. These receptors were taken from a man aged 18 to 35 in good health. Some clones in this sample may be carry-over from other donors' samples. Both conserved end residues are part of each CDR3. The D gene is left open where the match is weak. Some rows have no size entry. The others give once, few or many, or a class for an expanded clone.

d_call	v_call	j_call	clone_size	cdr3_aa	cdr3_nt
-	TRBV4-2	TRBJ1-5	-	CASSPFGRQPQHF	TGTGCCAGCAGCCCCTTTGGTCGGCAGCCCCAGCATTTT
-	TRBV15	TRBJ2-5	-	CATRYSGTPRRETQYF	TGTGCCACCAGGTATTCGGGGACCCCTAGGAGAGAGACCCAGTACTTC
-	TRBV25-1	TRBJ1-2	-	CASSGPAGHGYTF	TGTGCCAGCAGTGGGCCCGCAGGGCACGGCTACACCTTC
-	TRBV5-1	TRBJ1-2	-	CASSLYQYGYTF	TGCGCCAGCAGCTTGTACCAATATGGCTACACCTTC
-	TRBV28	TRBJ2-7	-	CASTPPRGVLYEQYF	TGTGCCAGCACCCCACCCCGAGGGGTCCTATACGAGCAGTACTTC
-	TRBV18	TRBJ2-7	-	CASSPVGNSYEQYF	TGTGCCAGCTCACCAGTAGGAAACTCCTACGAGCAGTACTTC
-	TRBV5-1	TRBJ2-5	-	CASSQNRETQYF	TGCGCCAGCAGCCAAAACAGAGAGACCCAGTACTTC
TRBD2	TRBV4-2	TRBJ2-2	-	CASSQGWRELAVLPGELFF	TGTGCCAGCAGCCAAGGGTGGAGGGAGCTAGCGGTTTTACCCGGGGAGCTGTTTTTT
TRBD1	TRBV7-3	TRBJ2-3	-	CASSAGTARTDTQYF	TGTGCCAGCAGCGCCGGGACAGCCCGCACAGATACGCAGTATTTT
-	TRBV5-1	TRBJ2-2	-	CASSSMTGGELFF	TGCGCCAGCAGCTCGATGACCGGCGGGGAGCTGTTTTTT
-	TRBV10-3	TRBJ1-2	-	CAISESAASASYTF	TGTGCCATCAGTGAGTCGGCGGCCTCTGCCAGCTACACCTTC
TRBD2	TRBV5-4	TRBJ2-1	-	CASSGGTSGRAGNEQFF	TGTGCCAGCAGCGGGGGGACTAGCGGGAGGGCTGGCAATGAGCAGTTCTTC
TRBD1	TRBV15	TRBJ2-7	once	CATSNRDRETYEQYF	TGTGCCACCAGCAACCGGGACAGGGAGACCTACGAGCAGTACTTC
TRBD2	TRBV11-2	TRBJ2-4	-	CASSLDTAGRYF	TGTGCCAGCAGCTTAGACACAGCGGGACGATACTTC
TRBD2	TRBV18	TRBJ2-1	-	CASSRTSGSDNEQFF	TGTGCCAGCTCACGTACTAGCGGGAGCGACAATGAGCAGTTCTTC
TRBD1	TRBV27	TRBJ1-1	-	CASSSYQGGEAFF	TGTGCCAGCAGTTCATACCAGGGGGGAGAAGCTTTCTTT
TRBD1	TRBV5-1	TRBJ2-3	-	CASSLRTGSTDTQYF	TGCGCCAGCAGCTTGAGGACAGGGAGCACAGATACGCAGTATTTT
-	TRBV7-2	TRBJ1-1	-	CASSLIIRDEAFF	TGTGCCAGCAGCTTAATCATCAGAGATGAAGCTTTCTTT
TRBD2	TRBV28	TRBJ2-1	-	CASSSRGGEQFF	TGTGCCAGCAGTTCCCGTGGGGGGGAACAGTTCTTC
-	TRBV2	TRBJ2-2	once	CASSVSGLINTGELFF	TGTGCCAGCAGTGTAAGCGGACTCATAAACACCGGGGAGCTGTTTTTT
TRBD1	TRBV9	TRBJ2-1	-	CASSVGQGLYNEQFF	TGTGCCAGCAGCGTAGGACAGGGTCTCTACAATGAGCAGTTCTTC
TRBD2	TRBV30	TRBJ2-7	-	CAWSRPSGRTPYEQYF	TGTGCCTGGAGTCGTCCCAGCGGGAGGACCCCCTACGAGCAGTACTTC
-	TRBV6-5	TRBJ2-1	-	CASSYAFRGNEQFF	TGTGCCAGCAGCTACGCCTTCCGAGGGAATGAGCAGTTCTTC
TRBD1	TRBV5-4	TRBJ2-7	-	CASSPGQVGSYEQYF	TGTGCCAGCAGCCCGGGACAGGTTGGCTCCTACGAGCAGTACTTC
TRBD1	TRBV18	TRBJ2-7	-	CASSPIFGQEHYEQYF	TGTGCCAGCTCACCAATTTTCGGACAGGAACACTACGAGCAGTACTTC
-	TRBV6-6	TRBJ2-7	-	CASSAPNQRANYEQYF	TGTGCCAGCAGCGCTCCGAATCAGAGGGCGAACTACGAGCAGTACTTC
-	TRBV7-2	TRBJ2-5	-	CASSLQRDPRQETQYF	TGTGCCAGCAGCTTACAACGGGACCCTAGGCAGGAGACCCAGTACTTC
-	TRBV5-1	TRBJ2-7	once	CASSSEGGYEQYF	TGCGCCAGCAGCTCGGAGGGGGGCTACGAGCAGTACTTC
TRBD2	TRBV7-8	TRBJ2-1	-	CASSLFSSGSYNEQFF	TGTGCCAGCAGCTTGTTTTCTAGCGGCTCCTACAATGAGCAGTTCTTC
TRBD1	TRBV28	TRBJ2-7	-	CASSAYLGQGRTYEQYF	TGTGCCAGCAGCGCTTACCTCGGACAGGGGCGTACCTACGAGCAGTACTTC
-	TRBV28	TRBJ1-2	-	CASSLVGAGYTF	TGTGCCAGCAGTTTGGTAGGGGCCGGCTACACCTTC
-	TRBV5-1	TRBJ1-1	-	CASRQGGLKTEAFF	TGCGCCAGCAGACAGGGAGGGTTAAAAACTGAAGCTTTCTTT
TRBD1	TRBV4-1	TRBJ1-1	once	CASSQRRGQPPSEAFF	TGCGCCAGCAGCCAACGCAGGGGACAGCCCCCCTCCGAAGCTTTCTTT
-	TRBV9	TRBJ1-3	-	CASSVDGRGDTIYF	TGTGCCAGCAGCGTAGATGGCAGGGGAGACACCATATATTTT
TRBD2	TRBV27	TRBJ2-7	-	CASSLGGRVYEQYF	TGTGCCAGCAGTTTAGGCGGGAGGGTCTACGAGCAGTACTTC
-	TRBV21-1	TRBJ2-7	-	CANSGSPYEQYF	TGTGCCAACTCAGGGTCCCCCTACGAGCAGTACTTC
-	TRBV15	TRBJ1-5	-	CATSRAGSLQPQHF	TGTGCCACCAGCAGAGCAGGGTCTTTGCAGCCCCAGCATTTT
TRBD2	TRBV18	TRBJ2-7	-	CASSPFSGTGYEQYF	TGTGCCAGCTCACCGTTTAGCGGGACCGGCTACGAGCAGTACTTC
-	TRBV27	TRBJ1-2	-	CASSPYPGIYGYTF	TGTGCCAGCAGTCCTTATCCTGGGATCTATGGCTACACCTTC
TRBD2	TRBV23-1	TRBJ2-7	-	CASSHMTSGRYHFGEQYF	TGCGCCAGCAGTCATATGACTAGCGGGAGGTACCATTTTGGCGAGCAGTACTTC
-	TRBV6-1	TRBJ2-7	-	CASSYREEQYF	TGTGCCAGCAGTTACCGGGAGGAGCAGTACTTC
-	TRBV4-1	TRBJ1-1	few	CASSQGNFRNTEAFF	TGCGCCAGCAGCCAAGGTAACTTTAGGAACACTGAAGCTTTCTTT